Presented here are 15 T cell receptor beta chains from one specimen sequenced in a study of CD8+ T cells in alopecia areata. Treatment here: oral pan-JAK inhibitor, 5-10 mg twice daily. Extracted RNA was reverse transcribed into cDNA, the sequencing template. Measured with immunoSEQ multiplex PCR; TCRdb has only the in-frame clones, and not every one. Found here are approximately 280,000 clones, 58% of them singletons; the top ten hold around 1.8%. Sequenced material: CD4+ T cells sorted from blood, taken at week 24, from a patient treated with tofacitinib. The receptors derive from a human donor with alopecia areata.

In its sample, this clone was seen a few times. The V and J genes are TRBV14 and TRBJ2-1; unclear D gene. V lost 0 bases to trimming and J lost 8 bases, with 8 bases between them. This CDR3 has 13 amino acids. CDR1 is SGHDN and CDR2 is FVKESK in the germline V gene. CDR3 nucleotide sequence: TGTGCCAGCAGCCAAGATCGGTGGCATGAGCAGTTCTTC. This translates into CASSQDRWHEQFF.

This rearrangement joins TRBV25-1 to TRBJ2-3; D is undetermined. This CDR3 comprises 16 residues. With 3 bases removed from V and 0 bases from J, the gap between germline ends came to 13 bases. The germline V gene has CDR1 MGHDK and CDR2 SYGVNS. This CDR3 reads CASSDVRSPSTDTQYF. DNA for the CDR3: TGTGCCAGCAGTGATGTGAGGAGCCCCAGCACAGATACGCAGTATTTT.

The genes are TRBV5-6 and TRBJ1-5; D unclear. V dropped 1 base and J dropped 8 bases, with 10 bases sitting between them. The CDR3 has 13 residues. The V gene's germline CDR1 is SGHDT and CDR2 YYEEEE. The CDR3 nucleotides are TGTGCCAGCAGCTTGACTCGGGGAGAGCCCCAGCATTTT. Its translation is CASSLTRGEPQHF.

The chain couples TRBV6-1 to TRBJ2-7; the D gene is possibly TRBD2 (6 bases). CDR1 and CDR2 from the germline V gene are MNHNS and SASEGT. The CDR3 is made up of 18 amino acids. Trimming stripped 3 bases from V and 0 bases from J, with 21 bases between. Here the CDR3 DNA reads TGTGCCAGCAGTGAGACCGGGCGGGGCCGGAGTGGCTCCTACGAGCAGTACTTC. Encoded protein: CASSETGRGRSGSYEQYF.

The V gene is TRBV15, the J gene TRBJ1-1; no firm D call. The CDR3 covers 14 residues. Per germline, CDR1 LNHNV and CDR2 YYDKDF (reference sequence). The V gene lost 1 base and the J gene lost 0 bases, with 6 bases spanning the gap. Here the CDR3 DNA reads TGTGCCACCAGCAGAGCCAGCATGAACACTGAAGCTTTCTTT. Its translation is CATSRASMNTEAFF.

This chain links TRBV30 with TRBJ2-7; D remains ambiguous. V lost 0 bases to trimming and J lost 11 bases, with 17 bases between them. The CDR3 spans 13 residues. Germline V lookup: CDR1 GTSNPN, CDR2 SVGIG (reference sequence). DNA for the CDR3: TGTGCCTGGAGTGTACAAATTTTGGGTCCGGAGTACTTC. Encoded protein: CAWSVQILGPEYF.

The chain is built from TRBV29-1 and TRBJ1-1; D is ambiguous. Trimming removed 4 bases at V and 4 bases at J, with 22 bases between. CDR1 SQVTM and CDR2 ANQGSEA come from the germline V gene. This CDR3 has 16 amino acids. The CDR3 loop is CSVAPRLDKRGTEAFF. The CDR3 DNA follows: TGCAGCGTTGCCCCGCGTCTCGATAAACGGGGCACTGAAGCTTTCTTT.

This clone was counted a few times. The rearrangement links TRBV6-5 to TRBJ1-1; D call uncertain. Trimming removed 2 bases from V and 4 bases from J, with 8 bases in between. The CDR3 spans 13 residues. Germline CDR1 MNHEY, CDR2 SVGAGI. CDR3 DNA sequence: TGTGCCAGCAGTTACGGGGAAGGCACTGAAGCTTTCTTT. It specifies CASSYGEGTEAFF.

The chain has TRBV2 and TRBJ1-1, with D unclear. V lost 3 bases and J lost 5, with 4 bases in between. Germline lookup yields CDR1 SNHLY and CDR2 FYNNEI. There are 11 residues in the CDR3. CDR3 DNA sequence: TGTGCCAGCAGTGAGGGAACTGAAGCTTTCTTT. It is translated as CASSEGTEAFF.

There are a few counts of this clone. In DNA, the CDR3 is TGTGCCAGCAAGGGTCCCGAGCAGTACTTC. Protein product: CASKGPEQYF. The gene calls are TRBV6-6 and TRBJ2-7; D unclear. The germline CDR1 and CDR2 sequences are MNHNY and SVGAGI (reference sequence). This CDR3 comprises 10 residues. V gave up 7 bases and J gave up 6 bases, with 7 bases separating them.

This chain links TRBV19 with TRBJ2-1; perhaps TRBD1 as D (5 bases). CDR3 length: 14 residues. The germline V and J ends were trimmed by 0 bases and 6 bases, with 9 bases remaining between them. From germline, CDR1 is LNHDA and CDR2 SQIVND (reference sequence). The DNA for the CDR3 is TGTGCCAGTAGTATAGATACGACAGTCAATGAGCAGTTCTTC. Translation gives CASSIDTTVNEQFF.

This clone was recorded many times. The V and J genes are TRBV19 and TRBJ2-4; D possibly matches TRBD1 or TRBD2 (6 bases each). The germline CDR1 and CDR2 sequences are LNHDA and SQIVND (reference sequence). The germline V and J ends were trimmed by 4 bases and 3 bases, with 19 bases remaining between them. The CDR3 is 17 residues long. CDR3 DNA: TGTGCCAGTAGTACGTTCCGGGGGCATACGGGCAAAAACATTCAGTACTTC. This translates into CASSTFRGHTGKNIQYF.

The rearrangement joins TRBV5-4 to TRBJ2-7; 12 bases align to TRBD2. Trimming removed 4 bases from V and 6 bases from J; junction bases left unmatched: 8. This CDR3 contains 15 residues. Germline V gives CDR1 SGHNT, CDR2 YYREEE (reference sequence). The CDR3, as DNA: TGTGCCAGCAGCCCCGACCTAGCGGGGGGGACCGAGCAGTACTTC. Translation: CASSPDLAGGTEQYF.

The chain carries TRBV6-6 and TRBJ1-1; the D gene is possibly TRBD1 (6 bases). V shed 6 bases and J shed 0 bases, with 17 bases lying between them. Germline CDR1 MNHNY, CDR2 SVGAGI (reference sequence). This CDR3 region has 16 residues. This CDR3 is CASRPPGQGLNTEAFF. The CDR3 nucleotides read TGTGCCAGCAGACCCCCGGGACAAGGGCTGAACACTGAAGCTTTCTTT.

CDR3 nucleotide sequence: TGTGCCAGCAGCCAAGACCCCGCCTCCGGGGAGGTAGAGACCCAGTACTTC. Translated: CASSQDPASGEVETQYF. The chain couples TRBV4-2 to TRBJ2-5; a weak D match, TRBD2 (6 bases). The CDR3 extends over 17 amino acids. The V gene's germline CDR1 is LGHNA and CDR2 YNFKEQ. Trimming took 0 bases from V and 4 from J, leaving 18 bases between them.